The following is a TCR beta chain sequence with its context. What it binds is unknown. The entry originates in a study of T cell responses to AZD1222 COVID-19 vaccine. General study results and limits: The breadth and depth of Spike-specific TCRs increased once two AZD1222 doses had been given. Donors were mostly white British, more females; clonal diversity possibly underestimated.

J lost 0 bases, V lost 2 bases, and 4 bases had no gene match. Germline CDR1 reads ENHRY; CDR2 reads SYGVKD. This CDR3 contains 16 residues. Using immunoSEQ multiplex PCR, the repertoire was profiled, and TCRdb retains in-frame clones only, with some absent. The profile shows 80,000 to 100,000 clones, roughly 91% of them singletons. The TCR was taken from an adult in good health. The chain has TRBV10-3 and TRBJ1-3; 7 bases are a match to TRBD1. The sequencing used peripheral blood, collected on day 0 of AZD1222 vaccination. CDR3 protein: CAISEEGAHSGNTIYF. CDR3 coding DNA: TGTGCCATCAGTGAGGAGGGGGCTCACTCTGGAAACACCATATATTTT.